This TCR beta chain originates from a study of shared clonotypes between healthy human individuals. Study details: Aged 18 to 49, the donors were two women and three men. Findings and caveats of the study: Enrolling few donors narrowed the genetic and exposure-history diversity that was represented.

A deep-level run was used for the assay. Per the original methods: Sequence data from immunoSEQ were junction-only and lacked quality scores; consequently, filtering differed. Here immunoSEQ multiplex PCR was the method, and the copy in TCRdb shows in-frame clones only, minus some. V, J and clone size are taken as reported in that table, and D and trimming were inferred from the DNA itself. This table holds over a million clones, around 95% found once. This clone was seen ten or more times. Its antigen is unknown. The CDR3 length is 9 residues. This TCR derives from a man aged 30-40 years in good health. The chain joins TRBV21-1 to TRBJ1-1. TRBV21-1 is shown as a pseudogene. Sequencing was done on a sample of naive CD4+ T cells sorted from blood. The subset was: CD45RA+ positively selected. The CDR3 bases are TGTGCCGCCAAGACTGAAGCTTTCTTT. It is translated as CAAKTEAFF.